Below, 22 T cell receptor beta chains from the same sample are listed, as sequenced in a study of control samples from healthy donors and cancer patients. TCRdb's table, derived via immunoSEQ multiplex PCR, lists solely in-frame clones and lacks some. The data show about 110,000 clones, with roughly 90% seen just once and 3.7% held by the top ten. The specimen was PBMCs. Source of these receptors: a woman aged 55-75 years with lung cancer.

J is TRBJ1-4 and V is TRBV9; possibly TRBD1 for D (6 bases). The germline CDR1 and CDR2 sequences are SGDLS and YYNGEE. This CDR3 has 19 residues. Trimming shortened V by 4 bases and J by 5 bases, and 27 bases separated the two germline ends. CDR3 coding DNA: TGTGCCAGCAGCCCATTGATGGACAGCCTTCCCATGAGCAATGAAAAACTGTTTTTT. This encodes CASSPLMDSLPMSNEKLFF.

This sequence joins TRBV3-1 (or the pseudogene TRBV3-2) and TRBJ1-1, with a weak D call TRBD1 (5 bases). The CDR3 is made up of 14 amino acids. Trimming shortened V by 3 bases and J by 4 bases, and 12 bases separated the two germline ends. Per germline, CDR1 LGHDT and CDR2 YNNKEL (reference sequence). The CDR3 loop reads CASSQRGGVTEAFF. As DNA, the CDR3 is TGTGCCAGCAGCCAGAGGGGAGGGGTCACTGAAGCTTTCTTT.

The chain recombines TRBV12-5 with TRBJ1-4; a possible D gene is TRBD1 (6 bases). Germline values: CDR1 LGHNT, CDR2 FRNRAP. Trimming took 4 bases from V and 7 from J, leaving 13 bases between them. The CDR3 is 14 residues long. In nucleotides, the CDR3 is TGTGCTAGTGGTTGGGGGGGGCTGGGTGAAAAACTGTTTTTT. It encodes CASGWGGLGEKLFF.

The chain employs TRBV9 and TRBJ1-2, with 7 bases fitting TRBD1. CDR3 size: 13 residues. After removal of 4 bases from V and 4 bases from J, the junction contained 4 bases not matched to a gene. Germline loops: CDR1 SGDLS, CDR2 YYNGEE. CDR3 DNA: TGTGCCAGCAGCCGGGACAGTTTCTATGGCTACACCTTC. Translating it yields CASSRDSFYGYTF.

The CDR3 DNA reads TGTGCCAGCAGCCCACGGGACTTAAGCTCCTACGAGCAGTACTTC. This encodes CASSPRDLSSYEQYF. J is TRBJ2-7 and V is TRBV3-1 (or the pseudogene TRBV3-2), with D possibly matching TRBD2 (6 bases). The CDR3 is 15 residues long. Germline V lookup: CDR1 LGHDT, CDR2 YNNKEL (reference sequence). Trimming removed 4 bases from V and 0 bases from J, with 13 bases in between.

V gene TRBV7-8 combines with J gene TRBJ2-7; maybe TRBD2 (6 bases). Germline V gene sequence: CDR1 SGHVS, CDR2 FQNEAQ. The ends were cut back, 1 base at V and 3 bases at J, with 13 bases in the middle. This CDR3 region has 15 residues. The CDR3 spells CASSLVTVSGYEQYF. CDR3 nucleotides: TGTGCCAGCAGCTTAGTGACGGTTAGCGGCTACGAGCAGTACTTC. Based on the CDR3 plus reference TRBV7-8 and TRBJ2-7, the full variable domain is GAGVSQSPRYKVAKRGQDVALRCDPISGHVSLFWYQQALGQGPEFLTYFQNEAQLDKSGLPSDRFFAERPEGSVSTLKIQRTQQEDSAVYLCASSLVTVSGYEQYFGPGTRLTVT.

The rearrangement joins TRBV3-1 (or the pseudogene TRBV3-2) to TRBJ1-1; D not resolved. Germline-derived CDR1 and CDR2 are LGHDT and YNNKEL (reference sequence). This CDR3 has 13 residues. With 0 bases removed from V and 0 bases from J, the gap between germline ends came to 2 bases. The CDR3 spells CASSQEVNTEAFF. The CDR3 nucleotides are TGTGCCAGCAGCCAAGAGGTGAACACTGAAGCTTTCTTT.

V usage is TRBV9 and J usage is TRBJ2-3, with TRBD2 matching over 8 bases. CDR3 length equals 16 residues. Per the germline V gene, CDR1 is SGDLS and CDR2 is YYNGEE. The J segment lost 2 bases and the V segment lost 0 bases, leaving 5 bases of the junction unmatched. CDR3 DNA sequence: TGTGCCAGCAGCGTAGTCGGCGGGGGGACCACAGATACGCAGTATTTT. This gives the protein CASSVVGGGTTDTQYF. Based on the CDR3 plus reference TRBV9 and TRBJ2-3, the full variable domain is DSGVTQTPKHLITATGQRVTLRCSPRSGDLSVYWYQQSLDQGLQFLIQYYNGEERAKGNILERFSAQQFPDLHSELNLSSLELGDSALYFCASSVVGGGTTDTQYFGPGTRLTVL.

The chain has TRBV10-3 and TRBJ2-7; TRBD1 matches 7 bases. Germline CDR1 and CDR2: ENHRY and SYGVKD. The trim removed 3 bases at V and 2 bases at J, leaving 4 bases unmatched. The CDR3 consists of 14 residues. The DNA for the CDR3 is TGTGCCATCAGTGAACCCGACAGGGCCTACGAGCAGTACTTC. Encoded protein: CAISEPDRAYEQYF.

This clone was observed a few times. V is TRBV2 and J is TRBJ2-7, with D perhaps matching TRBD2 (6 bases). The length of the CDR3 is 14 residues. Germline CDR1 and CDR2: SNHLY and FYNNEI. V shed 8 bases and J shed 7 bases, with 21 bases lying between them. CDR3 nucleotides: TGTGCCAGCGGCCTGGAGGGAATGAAGAGGGAGCAGTACTTC. Its protein product is CASGLEGMKREQYF. Complete variable domain (other parts from reference TRBV2 and TRBJ2-7): EPEVTQTPSHQVTQMGQEVILRCVPISNHLYFYWYRQILGQKVEFLVSFYNNEISEKSEIFDDQFSVERPDGSNFTLKIRSTKLEDSAMYFCASGLEGMKREQYFGPGTRLTVT.

The CDR3 loop is CASSIQRGSDTQYF. The CDR3 DNA follows: TGTGCCAGCAGCATCCAACGAGGGTCAGATACGCAGTATTTT. The chain joins TRBV7-2 to TRBJ2-3; D perhaps matches TRBD2 (5 bases). In germline, CDR1 is SGHTA, CDR2 FQGNSA. Trimming took 5 bases from V and 4 from J, leaving 13 bases between them. The CDR3 is 14 amino acids.

The CDR3 is CASSFQGETEAFF. In DNA, the CDR3 is TGCGCCAGCAGCTTCCAGGGGGAAACTGAAGCTTTCTTT. The chain recombines TRBV5-1 with TRBJ1-1; 7 nucleotides agree with TRBD1. J lost 5 bases, V lost 2 bases, and 3 bases had no gene match. This CDR3 spans 13 amino acids. Looked up from germline, CDR1 is SGHRS and CDR2 is YFSETQ.

The chain carries TRBV3-1 (or the pseudogene TRBV3-2) and TRBJ1-1, with 8 bases identical to TRBD1. CDR3 size: 15 residues. Germline-derived CDR1 and CDR2 are LGHDT and YNNKEL (reference sequence). The V and J ends lost 4 bases and 3 bases, in that order; junction bases with no gene match: 7. The CDR3: CASSLPGTGHTEAFF. The CDR3 coding sequence is TGTGCCAGCAGCCTACCCGGGACAGGCCACACTGAAGCTTTCTTT.

V is TRBV29-1 and J is TRBJ2-4, with D possibly matching TRBD1 (6 bases). The germline gives CDR1 SQVTM, CDR2 ANQGSEA. CDR3 size: 11 residues. V was trimmed by 7 bases and J by 7 bases, leaving 11 bases between them. The DNA for the CDR3 is TGCAGCGCAGGGGCTGGGAACATTCAGTACTTC. It specifies CSAGAGNIQYF.

The chain employs TRBV27 and TRBJ1-4; maybe TRBD1 (5 bases). V shed 3 bases and J shed 4 bases, with 9 bases lying between them. Germline lookup yields CDR1 MNHEY and CDR2 SMNVEV (reference sequence). The CDR3 covers 14 residues. This chain's CDR3 is CASSLGGNNEKLFF. The CDR3 DNA reads as TGTGCCAGCAGTTTGGGGGGGAATAATGAAAAACTGTTTTTT.

This chain links TRBV5-1 with TRBJ2-1; TRBD2 agrees at 8 bases. Trimming removed 4 bases from V and 8 bases from J; junction bases left unmatched: 5. CDR3 length equals 13 residues. Germline V gene data show CDR1 as SGHRS and CDR2 as YFSETQ. The CDR3 DNA follows: TGCGCCAGCAGCCCGGGGGGGGAGCATGAGCAGTTCTTC. This gives the protein CASSPGGEHEQFF.

The V and J genes are TRBV2 and TRBJ2-7; D remains ambiguous. Germline lookup yields CDR1 SNHLY and CDR2 FYNNEI. V shed 1 base and J shed 5 bases, with 3 bases lying between them. The CDR3 loop spans 11 amino acids. The CDR3 sequence: CASSEDHEQYF. The CDR3 DNA is TGTGCCAGCAGTGAAGATCACGAGCAGTACTTC.

V usage is TRBV6-6 and J usage is TRBJ1-5, with D possibly TRBD1 on 5 matching bases. The CDR3 runs to 12 residues. CDR1 is MNHNY, CDR2 SVGAGI, per germline (reference sequence). The V and J ends lost 2 bases and 9 bases respectively, with 8 bases between them. CDR3 sequence: CASSYGGWPQHF. The CDR3 region has the DNA TGTGCCAGCAGTTACGGGGGGTGGCCCCAGCATTTT.

The rearrangement uses TRBV5-1 and TRBJ2-5; 7 bases are shared with TRBD2. Unmatched junction bases numbered 11, after V lost 4 bases and J lost 5 bases. Germline V gene data show CDR1 as SGHRS and CDR2 as YFSETQ. CDR3 size: 15 residues. In DNA, the CDR3 is TGCGCCAGCAGCCCACCCGGGGGGAGTCTCGAGACCCAGTACTTC. Encoded protein: CASSPPGGSLETQYF.

The chain carries TRBV18 and TRBJ1-5; D is ambiguous. Trimming left V 8 bases short and J 5 bases short, with 13 bases between. Germline CDR1 and CDR2: KGHSH and LQKENI. This CDR3 has 13 amino acids. In DNA form, the CDR3 reads TGTGCCAGCCTCGGCCAGAGCGATCAGCCCCAGCATTTT. Amino acid sequence: CASLGQSDQPQHF. Supplemented by reference TRBV18 and TRBJ1-5, the full variable domain reads NAGVMQNPRHLVRRRGQEARLRCSPMKGHSHVYWYRQLPEEGLKFMVYLQKENIIDESGMPKERFSAEFPKEGPSILRIQQVVRGDSAAYFCASLGQSDQPQHFGDGTRLSIL.

As to this clone: Relative to the germline gene, one junction end is altered; a read error may explain this. The V and J genes are TRBV3-1 (or the pseudogene TRBV3-2) and TRBJ2-1, with unresolved D. Germline CDR1 and CDR2: LGHDT and YNNKEL (reference sequence). This CDR3 comprises 13 residues. This CDR3 is CASTQGVRNEQFF. CDR3 nucleotide sequence: TGTGCCAGCACCCAAGGTGTAAGGAATGAGCAGTTCTTC.

The rearrangement joins TRBV6-2 or TRBV6-3 to TRBJ2-3, with D possibly matching TRBD1 (5 bases). The CDR3 extends over 13 amino acids. CDR1 and CDR2 from the germline V gene are MNHEY and SVGEGT. Trimming pared 3 bases from V and 6 bases from J, leaving 10 bases between. The CDR3 sequence: CASSYLQEDTQYF. The CDR3 nucleotides read TGTGCCAGCAGTTATTTACAGGAGGATACGCAGTATTTT.